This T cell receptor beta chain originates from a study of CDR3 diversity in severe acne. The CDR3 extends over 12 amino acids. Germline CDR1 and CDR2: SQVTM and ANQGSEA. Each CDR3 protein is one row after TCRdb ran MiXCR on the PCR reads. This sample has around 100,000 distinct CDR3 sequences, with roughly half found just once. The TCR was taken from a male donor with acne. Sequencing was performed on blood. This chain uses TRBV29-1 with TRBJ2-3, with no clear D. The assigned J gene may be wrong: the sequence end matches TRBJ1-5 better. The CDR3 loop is CSVFFETDTQHF. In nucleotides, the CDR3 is TGCAGCGTTTTTTTTGAAACAGATACGCAGCATTTT.